This passage covers 22 T cell receptor beta chains from one sample sequenced in a study of regulatory T cells in long-lasting Graves disease. To make TCR beta libraries, researchers used iRepertoire HTBI primers and Arm-PCR of CDR3 regions. TCRdb re-called the multiplex PCR reads with MiXCR, one entry per CDR3 protein. The top ten clones hold about 26% of a sample with approximately 440,000 distinct CDR3 sequences, about 20% of them seen once. Time point described: persistent/refractory GD, antithyroid drugs over 5 years with positive TRAb. Isolated PBMC RNA provided the starting material for the TCR library. The sample here was peripheral blood mononuclear cells (PBMCs), taken when the disease was refractory, from a patient treated with antithyroid drugs. These receptors were taken from a female donor with Graves disease.

This clonotype was seen a handful of times. The chain joins TRBV19 to TRBJ1-1; D is possibly TRBD1 (5 bases). There are 15 residues in the CDR3. The V gene's germline CDR1 is LNHDA and CDR2 SQIVND (reference sequence). The germline V and J ends were trimmed by 3 bases and 8 bases, with 19 bases remaining between them. CDR3 in DNA: TGTGCCAGTAGTATGGGATGGGGAGCTGGGGGAGAAGCTTTCTTT. This sequence encodes CASSMGWGAGGEAFF.

The CDR3 protein is CATSRDNLAVGQPQHF. DNA for the CDR3: TGTGCCACCAGCAGAGATAATCTAGCGGTAGGTCAGCCCCAGCATTTT. This chain uses TRBV15 with TRBJ1-5; the D is unclear. The V gene's germline CDR1 is LNHNV and CDR2 YYDKDF (reference sequence). The germline V and J ends were trimmed by 0 bases and 6 bases, with 15 bases remaining between them. This CDR3 contains 16 residues.

The rearrangement uses TRBV6-2 or TRBV6-3 and TRBJ1-6; 7 nucleotides agree with TRBD1. Trimming took 6 bases from V and 7 from J; bases not matched to a gene: 9. The CDR3 extends over 15 amino acids. Germline-derived CDR1 and CDR2 are MNHEY and SVGEGT. CDR3 sequence reads: CASRNDRVGNSPLHF. The CDR3 DNA is TGTGCCAGCAGAAACGACAGGGTCGGGAATTCACCCCTCCACTTT.

This clonotype was observed at least ten times. The chain recombines TRBV2 with TRBJ2-5, with D possibly TRBD1 on 6 matching bases. The V end was cut by 3 bases, the J end by 4 bases, with 15 bases between. CDR3 length: 15 amino acids. Germline V lookup: CDR1 SNHLY, CDR2 FYNNEI. The CDR3 DNA reads as TGTGCCAGCAGTGAGAGAACAGGGAGCGGAGAGACCCAGTACTTC. It specifies CASSERTGSGETQYF. Based on the CDR3 plus reference TRBV2 and TRBJ2-5, the full variable domain is EPEVTQTPSHQVTQMGQEVILRCVPISNHLYFYWYRQILGQKVEFLVSFYNNEISEKSEIFDDQFSVERPDGSNFTLKIRSTKLEDSAMYFCASSERTGSGETQYFGPGTRLLVL.

This clonotype was seen many times. This chain connects TRBV20-1 to TRBJ1-2; no definite D call. There are 15 residues in the CDR3. In germline, CDR1 is DFQATT, CDR2 SNEGSKA (reference sequence). Trimming cost V 6 bases and J 2 bases, with 19 bases left between them. The CDR3 DNA reads as TGCAGTGCCAGAACCGTCCCTGATAAAAACTATGGCTACACCTTC. Translated: CSARTVPDKNYGYTF.

This clonotype was seen a handful of times. J is TRBJ1-1 and V is TRBV4-1; D gene ambiguous. This CDR3 region has 14 residues. Germline V gene data show CDR1 as MGHRA and CDR2 as YSYEKL. With 0 bases removed from V and 6 bases from J, the gap between germline ends came to 11 bases. CDR3 amino acids: CASSQDPTRPEAFF. The DNA of the CDR3 is TGCGCCAGCAGCCAAGATCCCACCCGGCCTGAAGCTTTCTTT.

The genes are TRBV3-1 and TRBJ2-7; 8 positions agree with TRBD1. Germline lookup yields CDR1 LGHDT and CDR2 YNNKEL (reference sequence). This CDR3 region has 15 residues. V lost 4 bases and J lost 4; bases outside the gene matches: 9. CDR3 DNA: TGTGCCAGCAGCCCCCTACCAGGGGGCGGTTACGAGCAGTACTTC. This gives the protein CASSPLPGGGYEQYF.

This clonotype was seen a few times. The gene calls are TRBV28 and TRBJ2-2; no clear D gene. The CDR3 loop spans 15 amino acids. Trimming took off 1 base at V and 6 bases at J, with 12 bases between the two ends. Germline CDR1 and CDR2: MDHEN and SYDVKM. This CDR3 is CASSLSAGRPGELFF. CDR3 DNA: TGTGCCAGCAGTTTATCGGCAGGCCGCCCCGGGGAGCTGTTTTTT.

This clonotype has just a few counts. The genes are TRBV5-6 and TRBJ1-1; a possible D gene is TRBD1 (6 bases). The length of the CDR3 is 16 residues. V was shortened by 4 bases and J by 1 base, with 17 bases between the two germline ends. CDR1 is SGHDT, CDR2 YYEEEE, per germline. The CDR3 is CASSLGTPRGNTEAFF. CDR3 bases: TGTGCCAGCAGCCTTGGGACACCCCGGGGGAACACTGAAGCTTTCTTT.

There are many counts of this clonotype. The chain combines TRBV6-1 with TRBJ2-7, with 8 bases identical to TRBD2. CDR1 is MNHNS, CDR2 SASEGT, per germline. The V and J ends lost 6 bases and 3 bases, in that order; junction bases with no gene match: 10. This CDR3 comprises 15 residues. The CDR3 protein is CASRAGTRWNYEQYF. The CDR3 region has the DNA TGTGCCAGCAGGGCCGGGACTAGATGGAACTACGAGCAGTACTTC.

This clonotype was counted many times. The chain employs TRBV2 and TRBJ1-1; 7 bases match TRBD1. V was clipped by 8 bases and J by 5 bases; unmatched bases: 11. The CDR3 consists of 14 residues. The germline CDR1 and CDR2 sequences are SNHLY and FYNNEI. Here the CDR3 reads CASRLDRVETEAFF. The CDR3 DNA reads TGTGCCAGCCGGTTAGACAGGGTTGAAACTGAAGCTTTCTTT. The variable domain in full, with the rest retrieved from reference TRBV2 and TRBJ1-1, is EPEVTQTPSHQVTQMGQEVILRCVPISNHLYFYWYRQILGQKVEFLVSFYNNEISEKSEIFDDQFSVERPDGSNFTLKIRSTKLEDSAMYFCASRLDRVETEAFFGQGTRLTVV.

This clonotype was counted at least ten times. The rearrangement joins TRBV29-1 to TRBJ1-1; no definite D call. V was shortened by 7 bases and J by 4 bases, with 13 bases between the two germline ends. The CDR3 loop spans 12 amino acids. Germline V CDR1 and CDR2: SQVTM, ANQGSEA. The CDR3 spells CSATRLGTEAFF. The CDR3, as DNA: TGCAGCGCCACCCGGCTCGGCACTGAAGCTTTCTTT.

This clonotype has only a few counts. The chain joins TRBV28 to TRBJ2-3; D is undetermined. The V gene lost 5 bases and the J gene lost 8 bases, with 11 bases spanning the gap. The germline CDR1 and CDR2 sequences are MDHEN and SYDVKM. There are 12 residues in the CDR3. CDR3 in DNA: TGTGCCAGCAGTCCCACCGTTGGTACGCAGTATTTT. It yields the protein CASSPTVGTQYF.

This clonotype appeared many times. The V call is TRBV2, the J call TRBJ2-7; D gene uncertain. This CDR3 spans 14 amino acids. The V gene lost 2 bases and the J gene lost 0 bases, with 8 bases spanning the gap. Germline loops: CDR1 SNHLY, CDR2 FYNNEI. The CDR3 here is CASSEYGFSYEQYF. The CDR3 nucleotides read TGTGCCAGCAGTGAATACGGATTCTCCTACGAGCAGTACTTC.

This clonotype was recorded a few times. The CDR3, as DNA: TGCGCCAGCAGCCAAGATCGGAATAGAGGGGATGGCTACACCTTC. It codes for CASSQDRNRGDGYTF. The gene calls are TRBV4-1 and TRBJ1-2, with D tentatively TRBD1 (5 bases). The CDR3 length is 15 residues. CDR1 MGHRA and CDR2 YSYEKL come from the germline V gene. Between the trimmed V and J ends, which lost 0 bases and 6 bases, there was a span of 14 bases.

There are a few counts of this clonotype. The rearrangement links TRBV28 to TRBJ2-2; 10 bases are shared with TRBD2. The germline V gene has CDR1 MDHEN and CDR2 SYDVKM. The CDR3 sequence is 15 residues long. V lost 3 bases, J lost 8 bases, and 6 bases stayed unmatched. In DNA form, the CDR3 reads TGTGCCAGCAGTTTCGCTAGCGGGAGTGGGGGGGAGCTGTTTTTT. It codes for CASSFASGSGGELFF.

This clonotype has at least ten counts. J is TRBJ1-5 and V is TRBV28, with D possibly matching TRBD1 (6 bases). V lost 3 bases and J 4 bases, leaving 13 bases between the germline ends. The CDR3 length is 15 residues. Germline V CDR1 and CDR2: MDHEN, SYDVKM. The CDR3 sequence: CASSLDGQKNQPQHF. DNA for the CDR3: TGTGCCAGCAGTTTGGACGGACAGAAGAATCAGCCCCAGCATTTT. Full variable domain (missing parts from reference TRBV28 and TRBJ1-5): DVKVTQSSRYLVKRTGEKVFLECVQDMDHENMFWYRQDPGLGLRLIYFSYDVKMKEKGDIPEGYSVSREKKERFSLILESASTNQTSMYLCASSLDGQKNQPQHFGDGTRLSIL.

A note on this clonotype: A read error may be the cause here, since a much bigger clone is one base away. The gene calls are TRBV28 and TRBJ2-5; 11 nucleotides align to TRBD1. Germline values: CDR1 MDHEN, CDR2 SYDVKM. With 8 bases clipped from V and 4 bases from J, the junction kept 3 bases outside the gene matches. The CDR3 length is 13 residues. The CDR3 coding sequence is TGTGCCAGCGGGACAGGGGGAATAGAGACCCAGTACTTC. Translation: CASGTGGIETQYF.

Many counts were recorded for this clonotype. The rearrangement links TRBV2 to TRBJ2-7, with 11 bases identical to TRBD2. The CDR3 consists of 15 residues. V lost 6 bases and J lost 4; bases outside the gene matches: 8. Looked up from germline, CDR1 is SNHLY and CDR2 is FYNNEI. The CDR3 bases are TGTGCCAGCAGGGAACTAGCGGGAGTGTCGTACGAGCAGTACTTC. Amino acid sequence: CASRELAGVSYEQYF. Complete variable domain (other parts from reference TRBV2 and TRBJ2-7): EPEVTQTPSHQVTQMGQEVILRCVPISNHLYFYWYRQILGQKVEFLVSFYNNEISEKSEIFDDQFSVERPDGSNFTLKIRSTKLEDSAMYFCASRELAGVSYEQYFGPGTRLTVT.

As to this clonotype: A clone one base away is much larger, so this may be a read error. The gene calls are TRBV11-2 and TRBJ2-4, with a tentative D call TRBD1 (6 bases). This CDR3 has 15 amino acids. Germline V gene data show CDR1 as SGHAT and CDR2 as FQNNGV. In DNA, the CDR3 is TGTGCCGGCAGCTCCCAGACAGGAAACAAAAACATTCAGTACTTC. Residues: CAGSSQTGNKNIQYF.

CDR3 protein: CAWLTGTDTQYF. The CDR3 nucleotides read TGTGCCTGGTTGACTGGCACAGATACGCAGTATTTT. The chain combines TRBV30 with TRBJ2-3; D is uncertain. Germline V gives CDR1 GTSNPN, CDR2 SVGIG (reference sequence). V was cut by 5 bases and J by 1 base, with 7 bases left in between. This CDR3 comprises 12 residues. Supplemented by reference TRBV30 and TRBJ2-3, the full variable domain reads SQTIHQWPATLVQPVGSPLSLECTVEGTSNPNLYWYRQAAGRGLQLLFYSVGIGQISSEVPQNLSASRPQDRQFILSSKKLLLSDSGFYLCAWLTGTDTQYFGPGTRLTVL.

In this sample, this clonotype turned up many times. The V gene is TRBV28, the J gene TRBJ2-7; TRBD1 agrees at 7 bases. The CDR3 is made up of 14 amino acids. Germline-derived CDR1 and CDR2 are MDHEN and SYDVKM. The ends lost 6 bases at V and 7 bases at J; junction bases unmatched: 12. CDR3 in amino acids: CASRGLGTAREQYF. In DNA form, the CDR3 reads TGTGCCAGCAGGGGTCTGGGGACAGCACGAGAGCAGTACTTC.